This TCR beta chain was found in a study of neurological immune-mediated disorders. Study results and limitations: HTLV-1-associated myelopathy led in TCR clonal expansion, while multiple sclerosis ranked lowest, below healthy controls.

Noted time point: technical triplicate 1. Trimming removed 5 bases from V and 5 bases from J, with 16 bases in between. The CDR3 is made up of 15 amino acids. Per germline, CDR1 SEHNR and CDR2 FQNEAQ (reference sequence). This clonotype was recorded many times. Its antigen is unidentified. With 10-nucleotide random UMIs included, cDNA was synthesized by 5'RACE. The output of every sequencing run exceeded 200 million TCR-beta sequences, derived from 15-18 subjects. TCRdb independently ran MiXCR on the 5' RACE reads; one entry per CDR3 protein. Of about 38,000 distinct CDR3 sequences in the sample, 8.5% to 14% are singletons; the top ten hold approximately 4%.

This chain joins TRBV7-9 and TRBJ2-1; tentative D call: TRBD2 (5 bases). The sequence derives from a man aged 55 to 69 with HTLV-1-associated myelopathy (HAM/TSP). The material sequenced was PBMCs. The CDR3 reads CASSPSVGVHNEQFF. The CDR3 DNA sequence: TGTGCCAGCAGCCCCAGCGTGGGAGTACACAATGAGCAGTTCTTC.